This T cell receptor beta chain was found in a study of long-term antiretroviral therapy in people with HIV. Points from the study as a whole: Diversity increased after ART yet remained lower than in transplant donor controls.

An immunoSEQ assay, version v3.0, was performed at survey level. This table comes from immunoSEQ multiplex PCR, and its TCRdb copy is limited to in-frame clones, with some not included. In the table there are 25,000 to 35,000 clones, 80% of which are singletons. Germline V lookup: CDR1 LNHDA, CDR2 SQIVND (reference sequence). This CDR3 comprises 14 residues. V was shortened by 3 bases and J by 7 bases, with 12 bases between the two germline ends. From each donor, at least one pre-ART PBMC sample and at least two post-ART PBMC samples were obtained. With respect to this clone: What it binds is unknown.

The chain joins TRBV19 to TRBJ2-2; TRBD1 might be the D (5 bases). This specimen consisted of unsorted PBMCs, obtained 0.3 years after starting antiretroviral therapy. This sequence was found in a man aged 40-49 years with HIV. CDR3 protein: CASSIKGLDGELFF. CDR3 DNA sequence: TGTGCCAGTAGTATCAAGGGGCTTGACGGGGAGCTGTTTTTT.